This T cell receptor beta chain was recorded in a study of blood T cell repertoires in COVID-19. Assay used: immunoSEQ multiplex PCR; TCRdb lists only in-frame clones, some missing. The profile shows around 300,000 clones, over 85% of them singletons. This receptor was identified in an older woman who had recovered from COVID-19. Source material: PBMCs or T cells enriched from blood (not recorded which).

The CDR3 DNA follows: TGTGCCACCAGTGATTTAGCCCCCGGACAGGGGTGGAATGAGCAGTTCTTC. Its protein is CATSDLAPGQGWNEQFF. The J gene is TRBJ2-1, the V gene TRBV24-1, with 9 bases lining up with TRBD1. The CDR3 is 17 amino acids. After removal of 1 base from V and 7 bases from J, the junction contained 10 bases not matched to a gene. Germline CDR1 reads KGHDR; CDR2 reads SFDVKD.